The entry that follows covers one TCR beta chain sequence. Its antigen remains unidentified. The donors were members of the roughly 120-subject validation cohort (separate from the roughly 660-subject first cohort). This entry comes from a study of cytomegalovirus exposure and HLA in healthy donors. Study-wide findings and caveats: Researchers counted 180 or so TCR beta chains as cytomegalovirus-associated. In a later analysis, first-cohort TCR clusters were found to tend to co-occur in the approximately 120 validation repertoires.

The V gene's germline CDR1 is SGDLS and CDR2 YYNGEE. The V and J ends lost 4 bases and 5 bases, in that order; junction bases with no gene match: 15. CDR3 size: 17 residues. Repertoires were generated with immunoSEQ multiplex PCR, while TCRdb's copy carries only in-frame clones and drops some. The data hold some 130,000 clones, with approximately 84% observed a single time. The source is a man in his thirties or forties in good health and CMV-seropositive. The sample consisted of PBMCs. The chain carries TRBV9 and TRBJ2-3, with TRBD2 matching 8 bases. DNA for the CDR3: TGTGCCAGCAGCCCCTTCCCGTCCCGGGGGGGCGAAGATACGCAGTATTTT. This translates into CASSPFPSRGGEDTQYF.